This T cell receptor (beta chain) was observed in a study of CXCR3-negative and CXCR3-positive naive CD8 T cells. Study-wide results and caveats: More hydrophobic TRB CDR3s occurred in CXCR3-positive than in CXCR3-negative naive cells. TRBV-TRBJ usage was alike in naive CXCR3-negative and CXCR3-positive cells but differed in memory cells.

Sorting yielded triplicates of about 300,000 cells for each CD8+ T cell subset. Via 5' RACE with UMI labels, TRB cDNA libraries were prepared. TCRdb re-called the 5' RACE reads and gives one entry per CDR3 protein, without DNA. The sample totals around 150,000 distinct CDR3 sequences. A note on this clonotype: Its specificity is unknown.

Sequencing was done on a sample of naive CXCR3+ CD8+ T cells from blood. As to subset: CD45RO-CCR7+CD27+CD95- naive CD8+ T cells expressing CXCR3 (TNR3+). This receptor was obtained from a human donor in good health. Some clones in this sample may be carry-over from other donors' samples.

The CDR3: CASSVTGVRGNTEAFF. V is TRBV25-1 and J is TRBJ1-1; the D gene TCRdb calls, TRBD1, cannot be checked with no DNA. This CDR3 is 16 amino acids long. In germline, CDR1 is MGHDK, CDR2 SYGVNS.